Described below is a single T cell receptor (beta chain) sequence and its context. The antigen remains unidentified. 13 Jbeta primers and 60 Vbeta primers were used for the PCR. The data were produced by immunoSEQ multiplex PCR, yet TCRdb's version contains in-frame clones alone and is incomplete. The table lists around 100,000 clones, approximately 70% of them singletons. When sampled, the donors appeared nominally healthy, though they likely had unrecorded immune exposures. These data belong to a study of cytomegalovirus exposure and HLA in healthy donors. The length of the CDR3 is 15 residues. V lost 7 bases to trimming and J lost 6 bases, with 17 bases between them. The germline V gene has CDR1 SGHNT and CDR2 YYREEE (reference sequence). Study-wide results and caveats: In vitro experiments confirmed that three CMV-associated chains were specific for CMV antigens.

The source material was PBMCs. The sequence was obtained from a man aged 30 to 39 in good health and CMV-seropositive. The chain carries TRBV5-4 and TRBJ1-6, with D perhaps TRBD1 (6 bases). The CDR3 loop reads CASWSKGDGNSPLHF. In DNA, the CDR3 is TGTGCCAGCTGGTCGAAGGGGGACGGTAATTCACCCCTCCACTTT.